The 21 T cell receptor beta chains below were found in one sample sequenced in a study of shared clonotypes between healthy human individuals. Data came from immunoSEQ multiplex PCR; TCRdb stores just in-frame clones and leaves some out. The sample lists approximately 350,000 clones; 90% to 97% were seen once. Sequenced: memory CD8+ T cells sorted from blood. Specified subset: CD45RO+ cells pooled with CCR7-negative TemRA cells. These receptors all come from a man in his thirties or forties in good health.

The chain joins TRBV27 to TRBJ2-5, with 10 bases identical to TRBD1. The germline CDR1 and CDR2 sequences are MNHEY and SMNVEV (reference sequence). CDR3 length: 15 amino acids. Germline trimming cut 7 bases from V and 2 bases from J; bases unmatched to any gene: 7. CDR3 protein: CASKTGQGPQETQYF. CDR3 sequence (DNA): TGTGCCAGCAAAACGGGACAGGGGCCGCAAGAGACCCAGTACTTC.

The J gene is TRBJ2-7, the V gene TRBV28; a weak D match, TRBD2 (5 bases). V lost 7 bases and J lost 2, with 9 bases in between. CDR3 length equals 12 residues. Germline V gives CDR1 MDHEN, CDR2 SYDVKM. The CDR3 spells CASNRGAYEQYF. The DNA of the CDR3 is TGTGCCAGCAACCGGGGAGCCTACGAGCAGTACTTC.

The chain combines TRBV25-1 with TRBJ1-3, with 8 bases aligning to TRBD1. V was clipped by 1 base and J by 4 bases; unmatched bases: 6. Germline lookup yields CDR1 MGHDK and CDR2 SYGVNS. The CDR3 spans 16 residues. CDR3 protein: CASSEWQGAGGNTIYF. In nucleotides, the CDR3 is TGTGCCAGCAGTGAATGGCAGGGGGCGGGAGGAAACACCATATATTTT.

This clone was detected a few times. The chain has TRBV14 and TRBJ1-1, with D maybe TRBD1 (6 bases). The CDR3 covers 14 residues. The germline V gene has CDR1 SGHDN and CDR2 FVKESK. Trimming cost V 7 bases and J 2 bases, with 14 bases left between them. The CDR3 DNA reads TGTGCCAGCACCCCGTGGGGGGCTAACACTGAAGCTTTCTTT. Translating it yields CASTPWGANTEAFF.

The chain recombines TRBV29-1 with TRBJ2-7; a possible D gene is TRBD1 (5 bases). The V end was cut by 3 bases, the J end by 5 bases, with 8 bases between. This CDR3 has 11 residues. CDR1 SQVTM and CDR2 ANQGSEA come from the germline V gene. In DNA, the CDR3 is TGCAGCGTTGATCAAGGGGACGAGCAGTACTTC. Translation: CSVDQGDEQYF.

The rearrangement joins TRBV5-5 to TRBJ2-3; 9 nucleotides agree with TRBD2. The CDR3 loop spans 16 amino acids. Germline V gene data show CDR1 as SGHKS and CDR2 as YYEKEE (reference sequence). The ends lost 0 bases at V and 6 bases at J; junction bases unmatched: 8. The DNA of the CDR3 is TGTGCCAGCAGCTTGGTTGGGACTAGCATTCGGGATACGCAGTATTTT. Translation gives CASSLVGTSIRDTQYF. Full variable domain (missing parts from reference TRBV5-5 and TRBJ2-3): DAGVTQSPTHLIKTRGQQVTLRCSPISGHKSVSWYQQVLGQGPQFIFQYYEKEERGRGNFPDRFSARQFPNYSSELNVNALLLGDSALYLCASSLVGTSIRDTQYFGPGTRLTVL.

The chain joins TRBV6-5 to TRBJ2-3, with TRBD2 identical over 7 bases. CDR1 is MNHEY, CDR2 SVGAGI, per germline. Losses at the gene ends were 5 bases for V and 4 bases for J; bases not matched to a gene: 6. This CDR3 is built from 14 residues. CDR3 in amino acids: CASSDSGRSDTQYF. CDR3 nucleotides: TGTGCCAGCAGTGATAGCGGGCGCTCAGATACGCAGTATTTT.

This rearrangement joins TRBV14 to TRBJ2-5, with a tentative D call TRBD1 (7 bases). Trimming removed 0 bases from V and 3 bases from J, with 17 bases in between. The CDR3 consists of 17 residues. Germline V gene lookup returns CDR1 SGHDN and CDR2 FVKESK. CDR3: CASSQDFRQGEEETQYF. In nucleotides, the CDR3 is TGTGCCAGCAGCCAAGATTTCAGGCAGGGGGAGGAAGAGACCCAGTACTTC.

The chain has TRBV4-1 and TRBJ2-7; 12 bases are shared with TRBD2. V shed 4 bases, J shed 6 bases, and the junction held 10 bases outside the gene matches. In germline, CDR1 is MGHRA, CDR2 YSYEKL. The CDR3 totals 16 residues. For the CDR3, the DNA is TGCGCCAGCAGCCGATCGGCCGGGACTAGCGGGTCCGAGCAGTACTTC. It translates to CASSRSAGTSGSEQYF.

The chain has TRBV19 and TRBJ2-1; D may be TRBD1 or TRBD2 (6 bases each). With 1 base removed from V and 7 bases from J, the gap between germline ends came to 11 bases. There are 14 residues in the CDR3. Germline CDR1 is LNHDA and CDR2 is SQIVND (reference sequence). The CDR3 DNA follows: TGTGCCAGTAGTATAGGCTGGAGGGGGAATGAGCAGTTCTTC. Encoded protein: CASSIGWRGNEQFF.

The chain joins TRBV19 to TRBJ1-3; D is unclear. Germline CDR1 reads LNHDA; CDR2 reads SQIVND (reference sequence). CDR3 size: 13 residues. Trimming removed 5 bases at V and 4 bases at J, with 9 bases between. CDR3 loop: CASSRWPGNTIYF. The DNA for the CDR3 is TGTGCCAGTAGTCGGTGGCCCGGAAACACCATATATTTT. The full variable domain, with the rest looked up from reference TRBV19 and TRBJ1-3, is DGGITQSPKYLFRKEGQNVTLSCEQNLNHDAMYWYRQDPGQGLRLIYYSQIVNDFQKGDIAEGYSVSREKKESFPLTVTSAQKNPTAFYLCASSRWPGNTIYFGEGSWLTVV.

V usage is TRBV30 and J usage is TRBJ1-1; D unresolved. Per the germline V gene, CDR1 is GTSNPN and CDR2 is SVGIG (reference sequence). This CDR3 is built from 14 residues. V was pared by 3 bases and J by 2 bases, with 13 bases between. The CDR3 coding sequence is TGTGCCTGGAGCCCTACATGGGTAAACACTGAAGCTTTCTTT. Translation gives CAWSPTWVNTEAFF.

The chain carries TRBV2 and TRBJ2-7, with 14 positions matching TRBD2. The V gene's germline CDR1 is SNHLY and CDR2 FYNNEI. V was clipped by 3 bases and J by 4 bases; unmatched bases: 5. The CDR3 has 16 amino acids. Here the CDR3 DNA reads TGTGCCAGCAGTGATAAGTGGACTAGCGGGAGGTACGAGCAGTACTTC. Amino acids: CASSDKWTSGRYEQYF.

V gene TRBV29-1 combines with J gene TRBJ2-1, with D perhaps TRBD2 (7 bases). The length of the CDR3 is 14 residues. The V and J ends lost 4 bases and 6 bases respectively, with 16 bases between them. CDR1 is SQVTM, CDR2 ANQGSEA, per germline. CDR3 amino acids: CSVVGGGRGNEQFF. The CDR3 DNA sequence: TGCAGCGTTGTAGGGGGAGGGAGGGGCAATGAGCAGTTCTTC.

The DNA for the CDR3 is TGTGCCAGCAGCAGAGACCAATTAGCCACAGATACGCAGTATTTT. Translating it yields CASSRDQLATDTQYF. The chain links TRBV4-2 to TRBJ2-3; D unresolved. Germline V gene data show CDR1 as LGHNA and CDR2 as YNFKEQ. CDR3 length equals 15 residues. V gave up 5 bases and J gave up 2 bases, with 14 bases separating them.

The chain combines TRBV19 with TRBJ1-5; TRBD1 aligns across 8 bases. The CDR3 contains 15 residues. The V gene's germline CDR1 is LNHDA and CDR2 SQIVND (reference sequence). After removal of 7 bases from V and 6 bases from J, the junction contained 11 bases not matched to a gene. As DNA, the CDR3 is TGTGCCAGTAAACCCGGGACAGGTAATGGTCAGCCCCAGCATTTT. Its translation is CASKPGTGNGQPQHF.

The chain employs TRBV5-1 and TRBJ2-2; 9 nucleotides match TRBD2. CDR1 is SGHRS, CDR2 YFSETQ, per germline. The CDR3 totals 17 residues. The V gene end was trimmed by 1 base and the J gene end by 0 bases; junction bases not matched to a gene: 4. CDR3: CASSLSASGANTGELFF. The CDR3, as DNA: TGCGCCAGCAGCTTGTCAGCTAGCGGGGCGAACACCGGGGAGCTGTTTTTT.

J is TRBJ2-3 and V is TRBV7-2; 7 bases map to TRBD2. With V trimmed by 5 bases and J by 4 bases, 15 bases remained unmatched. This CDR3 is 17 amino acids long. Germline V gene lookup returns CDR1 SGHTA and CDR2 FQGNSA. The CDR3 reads CASSPSGGRSAADTQYF. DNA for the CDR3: TGTGCCAGCAGCCCCTCTGGCGGGAGATCGGCCGCAGATACGCAGTATTTT.

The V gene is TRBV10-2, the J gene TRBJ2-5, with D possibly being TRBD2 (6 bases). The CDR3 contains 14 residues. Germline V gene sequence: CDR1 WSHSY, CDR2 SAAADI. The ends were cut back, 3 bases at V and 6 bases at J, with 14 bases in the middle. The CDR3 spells CASSDGGTLQTQYF. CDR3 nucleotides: TGCGCCAGCAGTGACGGCGGGACCCTACAGACCCAGTACTTC.

The CDR3 DNA is TGTGCCAGCAGCTCAGGGGGGACTGAAGCTTTCTTT. This codes for CASSSGGTEAFF. The chain uses TRBV11-3 and TRBJ1-1; 7 bases align to TRBD1. Germline V CDR1 and CDR2: SGHNT, YENEEA. The CDR3 loop spans 12 amino acids. Germline trimming cut 4 bases from V and 5 bases from J; bases unmatched to any gene: 1.

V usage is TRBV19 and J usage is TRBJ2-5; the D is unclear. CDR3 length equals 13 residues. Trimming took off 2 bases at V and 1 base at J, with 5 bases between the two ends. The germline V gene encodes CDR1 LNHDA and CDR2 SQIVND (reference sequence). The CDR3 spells CASSIQTQETQYF. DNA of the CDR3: TGTGCCAGTAGTATACAAACCCAAGAGACCCAGTACTTC.